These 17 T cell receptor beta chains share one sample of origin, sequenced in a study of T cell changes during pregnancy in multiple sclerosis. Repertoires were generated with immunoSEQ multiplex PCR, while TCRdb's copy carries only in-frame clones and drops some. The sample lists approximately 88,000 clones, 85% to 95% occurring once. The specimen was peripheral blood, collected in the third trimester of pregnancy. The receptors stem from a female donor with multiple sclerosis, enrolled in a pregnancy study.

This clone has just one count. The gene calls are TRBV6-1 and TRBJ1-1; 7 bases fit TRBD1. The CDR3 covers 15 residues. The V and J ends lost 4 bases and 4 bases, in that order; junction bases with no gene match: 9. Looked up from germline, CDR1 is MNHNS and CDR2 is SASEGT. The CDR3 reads CASSATTGKGTEAFF. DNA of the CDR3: TGTGCCAGCAGTGCCACGACAGGGAAGGGCACTGAAGCTTTCTTT.

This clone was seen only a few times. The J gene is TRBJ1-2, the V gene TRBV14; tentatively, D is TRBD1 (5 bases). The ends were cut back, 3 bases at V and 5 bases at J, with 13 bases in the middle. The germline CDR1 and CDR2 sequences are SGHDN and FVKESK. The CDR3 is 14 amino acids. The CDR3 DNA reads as TGTGCCAGCAGCCAGGCAGGGAGGGGTTATGGCTACACCTTC. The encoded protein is CASSQAGRGYGYTF. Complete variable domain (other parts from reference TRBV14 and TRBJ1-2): EAGVTQFPSHSVIEKGQTVTLRCDPISGHDNLYWYRRVMGKEIKFLLHFVKESKQDESGMPNNRFLAERTGGTYSTLKVQPAELEDSGVYFCASSQAGRGYGYTFGSGTRLTVV.

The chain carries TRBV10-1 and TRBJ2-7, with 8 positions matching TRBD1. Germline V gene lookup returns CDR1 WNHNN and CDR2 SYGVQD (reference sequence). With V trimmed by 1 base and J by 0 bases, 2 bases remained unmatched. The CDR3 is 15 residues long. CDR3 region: CASSEYRGSSYEQYF. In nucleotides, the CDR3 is TGCGCCAGCAGTGAGTACAGGGGGTCCTCCTACGAGCAGTACTTC.

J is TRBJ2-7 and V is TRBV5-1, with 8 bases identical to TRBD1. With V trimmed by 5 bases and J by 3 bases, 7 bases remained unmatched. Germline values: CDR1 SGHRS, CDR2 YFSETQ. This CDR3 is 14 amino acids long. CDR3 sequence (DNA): TGCGCCAGCAGTAAAGACAGGGGCAGCTACGAGCAGTACTTC. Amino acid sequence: CASSKDRGSYEQYF.

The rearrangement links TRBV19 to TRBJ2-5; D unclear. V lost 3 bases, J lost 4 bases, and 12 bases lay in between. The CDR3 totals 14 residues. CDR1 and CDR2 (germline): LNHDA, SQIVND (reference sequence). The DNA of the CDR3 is TGTGCCAGTAGTATCGGCCTAGTCGGAGAGACCCAGTACTTC. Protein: CASSIGLVGETQYF.

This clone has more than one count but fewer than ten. CDR3 DNA: TGTGCCAGCAGTGACCGTGACAGGGCGGGAGCTTTCTTT. Its protein is CASSDRDRAGAFF. The chain links TRBV2 to TRBJ1-1; 7 bases are shared with TRBD1. The CDR3 extends over 13 amino acids. V gave up 3 bases and J gave up 10 bases; unmatched junction bases: 8. The germline CDR1 and CDR2 sequences are SNHLY and FYNNEI.

The CDR3 DNA follows: TGTGCCAGTAGTATACGGGGTAGCACAGATACGCAGTATTTT. Its protein is CASSIRGSTDTQYF. This sequence joins TRBV19 and TRBJ2-3, with D possibly TRBD2 on 5 matching bases. CDR1 and CDR2 (germline): LNHDA, SQIVND (reference sequence). Trimming stripped 2 bases from V and 0 bases from J, with 6 bases between. The CDR3 is made up of 14 amino acids.

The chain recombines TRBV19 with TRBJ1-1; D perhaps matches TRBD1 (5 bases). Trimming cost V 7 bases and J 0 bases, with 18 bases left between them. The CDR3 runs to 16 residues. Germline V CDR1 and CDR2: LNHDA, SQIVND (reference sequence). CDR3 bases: TGTGCCAGTACCTTCCGGGGGGAGACAGTGAACACTGAAGCTTTCTTT. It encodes CASTFRGETVNTEAFF.

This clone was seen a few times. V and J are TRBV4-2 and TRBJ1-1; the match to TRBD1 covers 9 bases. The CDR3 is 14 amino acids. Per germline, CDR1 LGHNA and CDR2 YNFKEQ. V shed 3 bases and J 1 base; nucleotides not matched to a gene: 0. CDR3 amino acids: CASSQGQGNTEAFF. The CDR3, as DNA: TGTGCCAGCAGCCAGGGACAGGGGAACACTGAAGCTTTCTTT.

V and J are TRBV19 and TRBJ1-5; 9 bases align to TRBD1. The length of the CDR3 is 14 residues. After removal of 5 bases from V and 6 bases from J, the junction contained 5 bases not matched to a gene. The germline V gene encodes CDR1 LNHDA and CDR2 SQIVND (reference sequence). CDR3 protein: CASSEQGAGQPQHF. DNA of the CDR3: TGTGCCAGTAGTGAACAGGGGGCAGGTCAGCCCCAGCATTTT.

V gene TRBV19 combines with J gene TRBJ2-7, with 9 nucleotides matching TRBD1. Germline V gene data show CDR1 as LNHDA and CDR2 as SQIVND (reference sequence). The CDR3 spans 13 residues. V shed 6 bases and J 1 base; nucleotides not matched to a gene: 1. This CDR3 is CASRTGGSYEQYF. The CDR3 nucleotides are TGTGCCAGTAGGACAGGGGGTTCCTACGAGCAGTACTTC.

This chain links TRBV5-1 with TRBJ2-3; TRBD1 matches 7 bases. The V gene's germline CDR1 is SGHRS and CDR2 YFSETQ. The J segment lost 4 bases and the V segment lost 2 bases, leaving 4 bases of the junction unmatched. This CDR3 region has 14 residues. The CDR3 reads CASSFTGVPDTQYF. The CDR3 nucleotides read TGCGCCAGCAGCTTCACAGGGGTTCCAGATACGCAGTATTTT. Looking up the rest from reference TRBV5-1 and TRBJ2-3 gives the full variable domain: KAGVTQTPRYLIKTRGQQVTLSCSPISGHRSVSWYQQTPGQGLQFLFEYFSETQRNKGNFPGRFSGRQFSNSRSEMNVSTLELGDSALYLCASSFTGVPDTQYFGPGTRLTVL.

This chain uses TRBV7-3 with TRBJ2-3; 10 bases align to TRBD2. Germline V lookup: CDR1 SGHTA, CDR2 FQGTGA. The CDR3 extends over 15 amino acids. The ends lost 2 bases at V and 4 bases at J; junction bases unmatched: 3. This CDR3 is CASSLQAGGPDTQYF. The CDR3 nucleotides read TGTGCCAGCAGCTTACAAGCGGGAGGGCCAGATACGCAGTATTTT.

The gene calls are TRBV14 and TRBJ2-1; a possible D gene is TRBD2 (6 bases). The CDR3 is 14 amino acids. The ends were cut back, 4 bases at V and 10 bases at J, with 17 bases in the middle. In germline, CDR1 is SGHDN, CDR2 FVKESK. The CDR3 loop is CASSRPTRRYEQFF. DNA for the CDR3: TGTGCCAGCAGCCGACCGACTAGGAGATACGAGCAGTTCTTC.

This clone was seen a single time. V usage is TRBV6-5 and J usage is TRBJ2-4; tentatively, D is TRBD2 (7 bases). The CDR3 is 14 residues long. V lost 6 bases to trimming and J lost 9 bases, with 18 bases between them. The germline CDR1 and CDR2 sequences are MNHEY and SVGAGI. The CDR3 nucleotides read TGTGCCAGCAGCCCATTGGAGGGGGGGGGCATTCAGTACTTC. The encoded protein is CASSPLEGGGIQYF.

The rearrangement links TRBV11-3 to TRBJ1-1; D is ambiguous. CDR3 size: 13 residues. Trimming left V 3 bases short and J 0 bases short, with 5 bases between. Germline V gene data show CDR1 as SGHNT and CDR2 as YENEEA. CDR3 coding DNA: TGTGCCAGCAGCTTTTATTTGAACACTGAAGCTTTCTTT. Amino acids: CASSFYLNTEAFF. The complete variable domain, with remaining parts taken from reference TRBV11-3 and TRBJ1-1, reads EAGVVQSPRYKIIEKKQPVAFWCNPISGHNTLYWYLQNLGQGPELLIRYENEEAVDDSQLPKDRFSAERLKGVDSTLKIQPAELGDSAVYLCASSFYLNTEAFFGQGTRLTVV.

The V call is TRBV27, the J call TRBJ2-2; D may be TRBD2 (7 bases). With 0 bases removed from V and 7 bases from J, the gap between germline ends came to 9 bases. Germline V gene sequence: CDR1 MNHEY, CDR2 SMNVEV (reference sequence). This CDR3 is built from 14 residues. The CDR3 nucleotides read TGTGCCAGCAGTTTATCAAGGGGGGGCGGGGAGCTGTTTTTT. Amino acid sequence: CASSLSRGGGELFF.